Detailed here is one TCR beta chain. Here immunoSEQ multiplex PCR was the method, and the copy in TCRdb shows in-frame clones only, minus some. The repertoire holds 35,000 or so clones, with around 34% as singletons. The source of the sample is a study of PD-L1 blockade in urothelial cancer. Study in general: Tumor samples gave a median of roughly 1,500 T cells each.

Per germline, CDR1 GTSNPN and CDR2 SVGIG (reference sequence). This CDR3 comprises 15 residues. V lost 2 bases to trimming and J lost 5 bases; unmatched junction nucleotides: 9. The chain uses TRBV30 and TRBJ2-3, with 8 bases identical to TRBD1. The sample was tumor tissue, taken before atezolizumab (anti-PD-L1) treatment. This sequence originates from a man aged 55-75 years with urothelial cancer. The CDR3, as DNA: TGTGCCTGGAGTCGCCCGGACAGGGTTGTAGATACGCAGTATTTT. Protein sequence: CAWSRPDRVVDTQYF.